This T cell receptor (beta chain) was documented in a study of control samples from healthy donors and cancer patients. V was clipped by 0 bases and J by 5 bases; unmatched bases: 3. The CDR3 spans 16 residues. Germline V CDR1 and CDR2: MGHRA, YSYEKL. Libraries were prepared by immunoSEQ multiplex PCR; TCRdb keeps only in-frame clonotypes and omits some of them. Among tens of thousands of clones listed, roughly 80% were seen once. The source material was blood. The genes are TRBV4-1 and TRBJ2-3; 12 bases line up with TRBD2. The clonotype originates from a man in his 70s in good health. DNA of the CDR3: TGCGCCAGCAGCCAAGAACCGGGACTAGCGGGAGATACGCAGTATTTT. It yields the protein CASSQEPGLAGDTQYF.